Sequencing of this TCR beta chain was carried out in a study of identifying expanded T cells in peripheral blood. There are 15 residues in the CDR3. The germline CDR1 and CDR2 sequences are MNHNS and SASEGT. V was shortened by 6 bases and J by 0 bases, with 14 bases between the two germline ends. This clone was counted only a few times. Clones were read by immunoSEQ multiplex PCR, and TCRdb kept only the in-frame ones, dropping some. The table lists about 110,000 clones, about 88% of them singletons. Material: blood. The source of this sequence is a person aged 18 to 70 in good health. V is TRBV6-1 and J is TRBJ1-1; no reliable D call. CDR3 amino acids: CASRSGRVLNTEAFF. The CDR3 DNA sequence: TGTGCCAGCAGATCCGGGCGGGTGCTGAACACTGAAGCTTTCTTT.